The T cell receptor beta chain described here comes from a study of OX40 agonist ivuxolimab in advanced cancers. The method was immunoSEQ multiplex PCR; TCRdb's version includes in-frame clones alone and lacks a portion of them. The table records more than 30,000 clones, about 81% of them present only once. This material consisted of CD4+ or CD8+ T cells sorted from blood, taken in a trial of the OX40 agonist ivuxolimab. The TCR comes from an adult with an advanced solid tumor such as melanoma, head and neck, liver or kidney cancer.

The CDR3 coding sequence is TGTGCCTGGGTCGGGCAGGGGGCGTCCTATGGCTACACCTTC. Translation gives CAWVGQGASYGYTF. V gene TRBV30 combines with J gene TRBJ1-2; 8 positions agree with TRBD1. V dropped 5 bases and J dropped 4; count of bases not matched to a gene: 9. The CDR3 sequence is 14 residues long. Per germline, CDR1 GTSNPN and CDR2 SVGIG (reference sequence).